Below are 10 T cell receptor beta chains sequenced from a single sample in a study of cytomegalovirus exposure and HLA in healthy donors. The PCR employed 60 Vbeta primers together with 13 Jbeta primers. Only in-frame clones appear in the TCRdb table, and some are missing; sequencing was by immunoSEQ multiplex PCR. The sample includes 35,000 to 50,000 clones, around three quarters of them seen just once. The sample was PBMCs. The receptors were gathered from a man younger than 40 in good health and CMV-seronegative.

The chain carries TRBV11-3 and TRBJ2-1; TRBD1 matches 10 bases. The V gene's germline CDR1 is SGHNT and CDR2 YENEEA. V was pared by 5 bases and J by 8 bases, with 3 bases of the junction left unmatched. The CDR3 is 13 residues long. The DNA of the CDR3 is TGTGCCAGCAGCGGGGACAGGGGTTATGAGCAGTTCTTC. This codes for CASSGDRGYEQFF.

This chain joins TRBV27 and TRBJ2-1; 10 nucleotides line up with TRBD1. There are 17 residues in the CDR3. Germline loops: CDR1 MNHEY, CDR2 SMNVEV (reference sequence). V was pared by 5 bases and J by 1 base, with 8 bases of the junction left unmatched. CDR3 sequence reads: CASSALDRGASYNEQFF. CDR3 coding DNA: TGTGCCAGCAGTGCCCTGGACAGGGGGGCATCCTACAATGAGCAGTTCTTC.

This clone has more than one count but fewer than ten. The CDR3 region is CAWSPQFQGAAFF. Here the CDR3 DNA reads TGTGCCTGGAGTCCCCAGTTCCAGGGTGCAGCTTTCTTT. The rearrangement joins TRBV30 to TRBJ1-1; D might be TRBD1 (5 bases). The CDR3 sequence is 13 residues long. V was pared by 2 bases and J by 10 bases, with 17 bases between. Germline V CDR1 and CDR2: GTSNPN, SVGIG (reference sequence).

This clone has a single count. The rearrangement uses TRBV5-5 and TRBJ1-2; possibly TRBD1 for D (6 bases). The V gene lost 6 bases and the J gene lost 8 bases, with 23 bases spanning the gap. From germline, CDR1 is SGHKS and CDR2 YYEKEE (reference sequence). There are 15 residues in the CDR3. As DNA, the CDR3 is TGTGCCAGCAACATGGGGATACAGGGTAGGGGAGGCTACACCTTC. Its translation: CASNMGIQGRGGYTF.

This clone was detected a few times. The chain recombines TRBV6-5 with TRBJ1-1; perhaps TRBD1 as D (6 bases). V was pared by 7 bases and J by 0 bases, with 15 bases between. CDR3 length: 15 amino acids. Germline lookup yields CDR1 MNHEY and CDR2 SVGAGI. Written as DNA, the CDR3 is TGTGCCAGCACCCCGGACAGAACTTTGAACACTGAAGCTTTCTTT. Its translation is CASTPDRTLNTEAFF.

This clone was observed a handful of times. The chain is built from TRBV10-2 and TRBJ2-7; D is uncertain. CDR3 size: 13 residues. Per the germline V gene, CDR1 is WSHSY and CDR2 is SAAADI. V was shortened by 0 bases and J by 9 bases, with 12 bases between the two germline ends. The CDR3 here is CASSESMTGGQYF. The CDR3 DNA reads TGCGCCAGCAGTGAGTCGATGACCGGCGGGCAGTACTTC.

The rearrangement uses TRBV19 and TRBJ1-1, with 7 bases matching TRBD1. Germline trimming cut 4 bases from V and 1 base from J; bases unmatched to any gene: 9. This CDR3 spans 16 amino acids. Germline CDR1 and CDR2: LNHDA and SQIVND (reference sequence). CDR3 amino acids: CASSTTGWSGNTEAFF. The CDR3 nucleotides read TGTGCCAGTAGTACGACAGGGTGGAGTGGGAACACTGAAGCTTTCTTT.

The chain is built from TRBV7-6 and TRBJ2-2; 11 bases are a match to TRBD2. The length of the CDR3 is 16 residues. Germline V gives CDR1 SGHVS, CDR2 FNYEAQ. The trim removed 5 bases at V and 1 base at J, leaving 3 bases unmatched. The CDR3 loop reads CASSPGLAVNTGELFF. For the CDR3, the DNA is TGTGCCAGCAGCCCGGGACTAGCGGTGAACACCGGGGAGCTGTTTTTT.

CDR3 in amino acids: CASSSNRFPYEQYF. The CDR3 nucleotides read TGTGCCAGCAGTAGTAACAGGTTCCCCTACGAGCAGTACTTC. V usage is TRBV7-9 and J usage is TRBJ2-7; a possible D gene is TRBD1 (5 bases). This CDR3 is built from 14 residues. Trimming took off 6 bases at V and 2 bases at J, with 14 bases between the two ends. Germline V lookup: CDR1 SEHNR, CDR2 FQNEAQ (reference sequence).

The V call is TRBV5-1, the J call TRBJ2-7; 7 bases line up with TRBD2. The CDR3 has 15 amino acids. Germline-derived CDR1 and CDR2 are SGHRS and YFSETQ. J gave up 1 base and V 4 bases, and 8 bases lay outside the gene matches. The CDR3 spells CASSVTSEGSYEQYF. The CDR3 DNA is TGCGCCAGCAGCGTAACTAGCGAGGGATCCTACGAGCAGTACTTC.